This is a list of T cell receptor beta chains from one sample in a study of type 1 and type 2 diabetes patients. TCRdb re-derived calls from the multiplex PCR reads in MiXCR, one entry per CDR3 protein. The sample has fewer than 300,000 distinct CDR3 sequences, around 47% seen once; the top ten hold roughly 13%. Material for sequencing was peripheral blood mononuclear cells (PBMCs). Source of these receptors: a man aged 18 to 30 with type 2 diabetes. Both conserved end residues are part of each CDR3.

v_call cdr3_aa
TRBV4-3 CASSQDSGGHTGELFF
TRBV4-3 CASSQEWRTVNTEAFF
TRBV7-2 CASSLVGGNTEAFF
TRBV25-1 CASSSTQGHNEQFF
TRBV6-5 CASSPHLVVGFADTQYF
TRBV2 CASGDERGQNTGELFF
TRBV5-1 CASSPGLGLAGLDTQYF
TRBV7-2 CASSWGTSGRTTPYEQYF
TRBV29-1 CSAVSGSTYNEQFF
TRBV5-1 CASAEPGQWADTQYF
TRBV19 CASSTTFRGPEAFF
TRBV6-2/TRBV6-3 CASSYGGGGELFF
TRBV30 CAWRVVREGGDTQYF
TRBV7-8 CASSQAGLAGDIYEQYF
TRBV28 CASKDRVNYGYTF
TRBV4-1 CASSQDGWETQYF
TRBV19 CASSDRESNQPQHF
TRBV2 CASSQQRGLIKGDTEAFF
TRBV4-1 CASSQANGDQAEAFF
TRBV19 CASSTRDRNNEQFF
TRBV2 CASTGQGVDGYTF
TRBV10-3 CAISDGGLGELFF
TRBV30 CAWSRGQDQPQHF
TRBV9 CASSVVGGDEQYF
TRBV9 CASSPSGAGAYEQYF
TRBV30 CASRDHSIRYEQYF
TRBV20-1 CSASGGGANTQYF
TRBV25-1 CASRETGNTGELFF
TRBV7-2 CASSLTSGGAGGETQYF
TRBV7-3 CASSLGNAVGNTIYF
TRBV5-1 CASSLAGEAFF
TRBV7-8 CASIPLGEQETQYF
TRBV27 CAISGPSGELFF
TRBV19 CASSPRTGTEKLFF